This TCR beta chain was recovered during a study of blood T cell repertoires in COVID-19. Between the trimmed V and J ends, which lost 0 bases and 10 bases, there was a span of 16 bases. In germline, CDR1 is LNHNV, CDR2 YYDKDF (reference sequence). This CDR3 is built from 14 residues. Produced via immunoSEQ multiplex PCR; TCRdb's table is partial and in-frame only. The sample contains about 340,000 clones, about nine tenths of which appear only once. The chain employs TRBV15 and TRBJ2-7; a possible D gene is TRBD1 (6 bases). The source of this sequence is a woman aged 45 to 65 with COVID-19, enrolled during active disease. The sequencing input was peripheral blood. The CDR3 nucleotides read TGTGCCACCAGCAGAGATGGAGTGGGGACAAGACAGTACTTC. Translating gives CATSRDGVGTRQYF.